This T cell receptor beta chain was recovered during a study of T cells in Graves' hyperthyroidism and ophthalmopathy (dated by TCRdb to the late 2010s). Regarding the study in general: To identify distinguishing TCR V-J signatures, a discovery cohort of 100 patients was used, comprising 40 to 45 with Graves' ophthalmopathy and some 60 with stable Graves' hyperthyroidism. According to the paper, TCR Vbeta CDR3 sequencing was carried out on 135 peripheral blood samples, which came from 40 to 45 ophthalmopathy, around 75 hyperthyroidism and roughly 17 progressor patients. The study also compared thyroid tissue and blood T-cell repertoires from several Graves' hyperthyroidism patients. The roughly 91 discovery patients were randomly split 7:3 into training and test sets. Whether ophthalmopathy could be predicted prospectively was tested in an independent validation cohort made up of 18 to 20 hyperthyroidism patients plus 17 patients who later progressed to ophthalmopathy. After blood sampling, hyperthyroidism patients were treated with methimazole at a starting dose of 30 mg daily, and ophthalmopathy patients were treated with high-dose intravenous methylprednisolone.

TCR beta CDR3 regions were amplified from RNA transcripts. For the first round of RT-PCR on the TCR CDR3, the HTBI primer set was used together with the Qiagen OneStep RT-PCR kit. Libraries were constructed in a second round of multiplex PCR, after which size selection and purification were performed. The libraries were sequenced on an Illumina HiSeq2000 using paired-end 100 bp reads. Under the source paper's analysis protocol: SOAPnuke was used to process the raw data, throwing out any read that contained adapters or uncalled bases, had a mean Phred below 15, or lacked an exact constant-primer or identifier match. High-quality paired reads were merged with COPE v1.2.5, and unique nucleotide sequences were defined as clonotypes. MiTCR v1.1 was used to align the clonotypes against IMGT TRBV, TRBD and TRBJ reference segments. Only V-J combinations with frequency above 0.0001, covering about 99% of repertoires, were analysed. The TCS score was defined as the ratio of F50 (clonal expansion) to E x V (chaos), calculated using BLOSUM62-based TCRdist between CDR3 peptides within each V-J. Welch's t-statistics and random forest reduced fewer than 600 V-J features to fewer than 15, which were used in a naive Bayes classifier (R e1071). The similarity between thyroid and blood repertoires was quantified using the Morisita-Horn index. TCRdb trimmed public reads at Q25 via fastp, called clones via MiXCR and kept in-frame beta chains. Identical CDR3 protein sequences are pooled into one entry, listed with their most common genes and DNA. What appears here as the V and J calls and clone size reflects TCRdb's work, not the paper's. The sample contains 550,000 to 700,000 distinct CDR3 sequences, approximately 44% of them found a single time. Around 20% of the sample is taken by the ten largest.

On the study overall, not on this receptor specifically: In validation, progression to ophthalmopathy was predicted by the model with 65% to 71% sensitivity and 72.22% specificity, a median of 6.5 months before onset. Most expanded thyroid clonotypes (frequency above 0.001) were also found in blood, which suggests that blood repertoires may mirror thyroid immune responses. Ophthalmopathy was separated from stable hyperthyroidism by a 13 V-J signature model, with around 90% sensitivity and roughly 84% specificity obtained in cross-validation and 80%/75% obtained in testing. No statistical method was used to fix the sample size in advance, and group allocation was not hidden from the investigators.

Spanning cysteine to phenylalanine, the CDR3 consists of 19 amino acids. CDR3 DNA is the only sequence kept; it has 57 bases, read in frame from the first base. Unmatched junction bases come to 15, with V trimmed by 0 bases and J by 0 bases. Based on the germline V gene (reference sequence), the CDR1 and CDR2 sequences are DFQATT and SNEGSKA. This clonotype was found a few times. Its antigen remains unidentified. No much larger clone is present one base from it, and per-base qualities are unavailable. Exclusion was applied to patients with uncontrolled infections, other autoimmune diseases, pregnancy or lactation. Diagnoses relied on clinical symptoms, serum thyroxine and TRAb, thyroid ultrasound and orbital computed tomography. Trizol reagent was used to extract total RNA, and RNA quality was then checked on an Agilent 2100 Bioanalyzer.

This sequence uses TRBV20-1 and TRBJ2-7; TRBD2 lines up with 9 middle nucleotides. Sequencing was performed on peripheral blood or thyroid tissue (not recorded which). The receptor comes from an adult woman with Graves' disease, either hyperthyroidism or ophthalmopathy (not recorded which). The CDR3 region reads CSARDFSGRSGGSSYEQYF. The base sequence is TGCAGTGCTAGAGATTTTTCCGGTCGGAGCGGGGGGAGCTCCTACGAGCAGTACTTC.